Sequencing of this T cell receptor (beta chain) was carried out in a study of a mutant IDH1 vaccine in newly diagnosed glioma. Study context: Patients, over weeks 1, 3, 5, 7, 11, 15, 19 and 23, received a total of eight vaccinations.

Germline V gives CDR1 MDHEN, CDR2 SYDVKM. Between the trimmed V and J ends, which lost 6 bases and 1 base, there was a span of 4 bases. This CDR3 is 12 amino acids long. To note about this clone: What it recognizes is unknown.

Time point reported: week 5, during vaccination. Each vaccine dose was 300 ug of mutant IDH1 20-mer peptide, with topical imiquimod. Here immunoSEQ multiplex PCR was the method, and the copy in TCRdb shows in-frame clones only, minus some. This sample has around 40,000 clones, with 80% to 90% found just once. The clonotype originates from a man aged 45-65 years with glioma. The source material was PBMCs, sampled from a glioma patient whose treatment included an IDH1 peptide vaccine. The gene calls are TRBV28 and TRBJ1-5, with D uncertain. This CDR3 reads CASRGSNQPQHF. The CDR3 DNA is TGTGCCAGCAGGGGGAGCAATCAGCCCCAGCATTTT.